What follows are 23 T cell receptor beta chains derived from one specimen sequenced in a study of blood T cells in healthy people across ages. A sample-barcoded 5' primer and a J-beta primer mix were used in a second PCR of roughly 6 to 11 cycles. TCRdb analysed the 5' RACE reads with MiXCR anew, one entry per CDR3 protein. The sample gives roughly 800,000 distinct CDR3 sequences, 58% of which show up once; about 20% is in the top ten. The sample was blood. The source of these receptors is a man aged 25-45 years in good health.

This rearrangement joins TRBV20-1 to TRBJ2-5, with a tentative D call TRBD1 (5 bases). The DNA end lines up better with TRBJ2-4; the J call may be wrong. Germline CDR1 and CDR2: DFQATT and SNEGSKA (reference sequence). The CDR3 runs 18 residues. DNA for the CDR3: TGCAGTGCTAGAGGCCCCCGGGTGCCAGGGATGGTTATGGACATTCAGTACTTC. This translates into CSARGPRVPGMVMDIQYF.

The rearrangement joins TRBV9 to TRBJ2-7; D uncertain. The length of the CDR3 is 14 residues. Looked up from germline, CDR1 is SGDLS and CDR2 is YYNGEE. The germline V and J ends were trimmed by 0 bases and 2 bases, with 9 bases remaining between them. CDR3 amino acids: CASSVDPTTYEQYF. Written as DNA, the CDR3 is TGTGCCAGCAGCGTAGATCCGACCACCTACGAGCAGTACTTC.

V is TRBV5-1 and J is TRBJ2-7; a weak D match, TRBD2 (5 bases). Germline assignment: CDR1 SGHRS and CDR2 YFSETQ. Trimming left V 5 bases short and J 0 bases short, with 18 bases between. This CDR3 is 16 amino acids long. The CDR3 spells CASSREASPGSYEQYF. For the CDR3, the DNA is TGCGCCAGCAGTCGCGAGGCTAGCCCCGGCTCCTACGAGCAGTACTTC.

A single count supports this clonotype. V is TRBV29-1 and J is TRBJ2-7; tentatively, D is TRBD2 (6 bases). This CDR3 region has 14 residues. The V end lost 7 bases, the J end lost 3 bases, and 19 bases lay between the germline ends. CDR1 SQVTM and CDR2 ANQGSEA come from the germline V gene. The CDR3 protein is CSASTGTLFYEQYF. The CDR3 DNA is TGCAGCGCCTCGACCGGGACTCTCTTCTACGAGCAGTACTTC.

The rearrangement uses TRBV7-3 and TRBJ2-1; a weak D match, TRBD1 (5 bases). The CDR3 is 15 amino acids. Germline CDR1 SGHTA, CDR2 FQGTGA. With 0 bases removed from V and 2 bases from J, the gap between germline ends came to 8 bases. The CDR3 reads CASSLTVGAYNEQFF. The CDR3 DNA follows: TGTGCCAGCAGCTTAACAGTAGGGGCCTACAATGAGCAGTTCTTC.

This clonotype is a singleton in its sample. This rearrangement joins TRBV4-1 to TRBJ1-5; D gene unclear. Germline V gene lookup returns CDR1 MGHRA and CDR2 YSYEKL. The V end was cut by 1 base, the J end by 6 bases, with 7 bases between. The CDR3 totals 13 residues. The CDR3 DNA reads TGCGCCAGCAGCCAAGTATCCATTCAGCCCCAGCATTTT. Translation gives CASSQVSIQPQHF.

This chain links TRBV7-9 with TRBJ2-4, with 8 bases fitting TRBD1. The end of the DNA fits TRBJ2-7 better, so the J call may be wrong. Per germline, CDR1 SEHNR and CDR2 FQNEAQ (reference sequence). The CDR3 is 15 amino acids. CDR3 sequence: CASSFRTGSVYEQYF. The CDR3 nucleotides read TGTGCCAGCAGCTTTAGGACAGGGTCGGTCTACGAGCAGTACTTC.

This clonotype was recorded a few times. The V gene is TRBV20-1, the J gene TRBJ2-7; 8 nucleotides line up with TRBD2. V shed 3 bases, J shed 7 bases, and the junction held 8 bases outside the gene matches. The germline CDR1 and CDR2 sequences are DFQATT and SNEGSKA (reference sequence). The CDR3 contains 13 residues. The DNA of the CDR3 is TGCAGTGCTAGTAGCGGGATAACTGGAGAGCAGTACTTC. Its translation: CSASSGITGEQYF.

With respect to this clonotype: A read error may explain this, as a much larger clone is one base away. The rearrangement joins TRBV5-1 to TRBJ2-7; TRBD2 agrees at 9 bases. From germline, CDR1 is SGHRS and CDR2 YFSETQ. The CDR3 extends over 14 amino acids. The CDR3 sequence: CAGSLALAGNEQYF. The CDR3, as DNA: TGCGCCGGCAGCTTGGCCCTAGCGGGGAACGAGCAGTACTTC. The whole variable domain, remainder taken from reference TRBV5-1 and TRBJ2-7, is KAGVTQTPRYLIKTRGQQVTLSCSPISGHRSVSWYQQTPGQGLQFLFEYFSETQRNKGNFPGRFSGRQFSNSRSEMNVSTLELGDSALYLCAGSLALAGNEQYFGPGTRLTVT.

CDR3 coding DNA: TGTGCCAGCAGCGCCTGGGATACGCAGTATTTT. Residues: CASSAWDTQYF. V and J are TRBV7-2 and TRBJ2-3; D remains ambiguous. Germline values: CDR1 SGHTA, CDR2 FQGNSA. The CDR3 consists of 11 residues. The ends were cut back, 5 bases at V and 6 bases at J, with 6 bases in the middle. Variable domain in full (rest from reference TRBV7-2 and TRBJ2-3): GAGVSQSPSNKVTEKGKDVELRCDPISGHTALYWYRQSLGQGLEFLIYFQGNSAPDKSGLPSDRFSAERTGGSVSTLTIQRTQQEDSAVYLCASSAWDTQYFGPGTRLTVL.

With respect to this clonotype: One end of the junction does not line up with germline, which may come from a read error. CDR3 DNA: TGTGCCAGCAGTTTTGCACCAGGGCCCTACGATGAGCAGTTCTTC. Amino acid sequence: CASSFAPGPYDEQFF. The V and J genes are TRBV6-6 and TRBJ2-1, with D possibly matching TRBD1 (5 bases). CDR1 and CDR2 (germline): MNHNY, SVGAGI (reference sequence). The CDR3 loop spans 15 amino acids.

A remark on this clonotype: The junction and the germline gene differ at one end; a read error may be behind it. CDR3 bases: TGCAGCGTTGGCACCTACAATGAGCATTTCTTC. It yields the protein CSVGTYNEHFF. The chain recombines TRBV29-1 with TRBJ2-1; unclear D gene. This CDR3 has 11 residues. Looked up from germline, CDR1 is SQVTM and CDR2 is ANQGSEA.

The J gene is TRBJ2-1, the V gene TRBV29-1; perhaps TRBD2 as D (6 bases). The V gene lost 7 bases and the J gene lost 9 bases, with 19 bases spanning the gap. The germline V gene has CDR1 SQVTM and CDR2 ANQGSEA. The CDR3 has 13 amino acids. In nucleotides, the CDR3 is TGCAGCGGCCGGGACTGGATTAGCGTTGAGCAGTTCTTC. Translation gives CSGRDWISVEQFF.

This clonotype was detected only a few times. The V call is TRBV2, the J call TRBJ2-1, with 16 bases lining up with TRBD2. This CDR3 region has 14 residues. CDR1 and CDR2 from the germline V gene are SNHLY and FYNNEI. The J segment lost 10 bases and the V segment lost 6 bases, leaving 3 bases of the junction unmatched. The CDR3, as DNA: TGTGCCAGCAGAGTGGGACTAGCGGGGGGGGAGCAGTTCTTC. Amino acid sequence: CASRVGLAGGEQFF.

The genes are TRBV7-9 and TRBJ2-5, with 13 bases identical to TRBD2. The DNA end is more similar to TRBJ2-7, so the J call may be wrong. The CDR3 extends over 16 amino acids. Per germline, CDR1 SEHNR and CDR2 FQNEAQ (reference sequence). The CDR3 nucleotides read TGTGCCAGCAGCTCCACTCGGACTAGCGGGAGTCGCGAGCAGTACTTC. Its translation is CASSSTRTSGSREQYF.

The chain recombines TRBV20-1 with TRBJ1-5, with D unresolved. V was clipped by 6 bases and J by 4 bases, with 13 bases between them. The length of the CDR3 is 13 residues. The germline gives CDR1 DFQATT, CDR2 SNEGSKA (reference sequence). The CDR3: CSAYETLNQPQHF. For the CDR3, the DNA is TGCAGTGCCTATGAAACCCTAAATCAGCCCCAGCATTTT.

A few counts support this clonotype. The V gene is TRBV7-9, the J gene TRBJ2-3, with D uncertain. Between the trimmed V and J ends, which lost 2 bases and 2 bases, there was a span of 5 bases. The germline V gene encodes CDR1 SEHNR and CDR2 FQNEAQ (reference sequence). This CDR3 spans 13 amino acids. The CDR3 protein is CASSLSPTDTQYF. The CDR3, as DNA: TGTGCCAGCAGCTTAAGTCCCACAGATACGCAGTATTTT.

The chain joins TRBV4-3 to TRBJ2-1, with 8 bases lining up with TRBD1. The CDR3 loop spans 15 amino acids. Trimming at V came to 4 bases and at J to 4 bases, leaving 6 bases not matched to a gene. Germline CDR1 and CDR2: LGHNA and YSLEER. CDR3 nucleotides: TGCGCCAGCAGCCCGGTGGGGACAGGTTACAATGAGCAGTTCTTC. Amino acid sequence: CASSPVGTGYNEQFF.

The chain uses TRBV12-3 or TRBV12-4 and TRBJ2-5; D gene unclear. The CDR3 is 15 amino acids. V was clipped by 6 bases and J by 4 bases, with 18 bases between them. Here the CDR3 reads CASSPEFGSGETQYF. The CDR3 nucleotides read TGTGCCAGCAGCCCCGAGTTCGGCTCGGGAGAGACCCAGTACTTC.

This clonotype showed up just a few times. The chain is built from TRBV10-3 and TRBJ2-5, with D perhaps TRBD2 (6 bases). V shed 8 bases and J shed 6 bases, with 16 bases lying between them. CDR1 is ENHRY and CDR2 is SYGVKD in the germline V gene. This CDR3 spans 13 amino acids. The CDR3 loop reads CAIRETEEKTQYF. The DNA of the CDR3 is TGTGCCATCCGGGAGACTGAGGAGAAGACCCAGTACTTC.

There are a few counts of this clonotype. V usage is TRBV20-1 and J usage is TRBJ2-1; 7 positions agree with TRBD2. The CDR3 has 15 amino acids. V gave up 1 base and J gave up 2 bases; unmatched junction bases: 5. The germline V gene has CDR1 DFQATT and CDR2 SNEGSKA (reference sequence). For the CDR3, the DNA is TGCAGTGCTAGAGCCCCCGGGACTACCTACAATGAGCAGTTCTTC. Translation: CSARAPGTTYNEQFF.

CDR3 DNA: TGTGCCAGCAGCTCCGATCGGGACAGGGGGCCTACTTCACCCCTCCACTTT. This translates into CASSSDRDRGPTSPLHF. The chain recombines TRBV7-9 with TRBJ1-6, with TRBD1 identical over 12 bases. The CDR3 totals 17 residues. Germline loops: CDR1 SEHNR, CDR2 FQNEAQ (reference sequence). The V and J ends lost 4 bases and 9 bases, in that order; junction bases with no gene match: 10.

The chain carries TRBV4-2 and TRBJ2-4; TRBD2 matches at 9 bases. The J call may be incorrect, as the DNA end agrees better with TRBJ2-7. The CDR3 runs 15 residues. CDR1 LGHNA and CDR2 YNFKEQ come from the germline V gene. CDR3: CASSQGREGTSEQYF. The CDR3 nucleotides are TGTGCCAGCAGCCAAGGGCGGGAGGGTACTAGCGAGCAGTACTTC.